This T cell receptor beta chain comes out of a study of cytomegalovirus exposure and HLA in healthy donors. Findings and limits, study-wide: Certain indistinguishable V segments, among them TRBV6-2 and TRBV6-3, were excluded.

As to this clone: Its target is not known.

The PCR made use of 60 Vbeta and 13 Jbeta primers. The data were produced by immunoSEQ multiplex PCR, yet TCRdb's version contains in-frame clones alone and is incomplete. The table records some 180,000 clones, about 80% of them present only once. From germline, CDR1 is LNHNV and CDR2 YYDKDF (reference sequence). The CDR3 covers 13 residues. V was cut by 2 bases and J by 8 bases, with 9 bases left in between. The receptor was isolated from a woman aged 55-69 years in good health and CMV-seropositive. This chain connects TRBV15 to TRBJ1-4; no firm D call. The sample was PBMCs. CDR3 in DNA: TGTGCCACCAGCAGACCGGGCGGGGAAAAACTGTTTTTT. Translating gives CATSRPGGEKLFF.